These 18 T cell receptor beta chains came from one sample sequenced in a study of radiotherapy plus CTLA-4 blockade in lung cancer. Libraries were prepared by immunoSEQ multiplex PCR; TCRdb keeps only in-frame clonotypes and omits some of them. The table includes about 83,000 clones, about 78% detected once. Sequences were derived from peripheral blood, sampled from a patient treated with radiotherapy plus ipilimumab. Every receptor here comes from a human donor with non-small cell lung cancer who had a partial response to radiotherapy plus ipilimumab. Some clones in this sample may be carry-over from other donors' samples.

V and J are TRBV18 and TRBJ1-3; 7 positions agree with TRBD1. The CDR3 covers 16 residues. The germline gives CDR1 KGHSH, CDR2 LQKENI. V lost 2 bases and J lost 0; bases outside the gene matches: 4. The CDR3 DNA sequence: TGTGCCAGCTCACCAGATCGGACAGGCTCTGGAAACACCATATATTTT. The encoded protein is CASSPDRTGSGNTIYF. Complete variable domain (other parts from reference TRBV18 and TRBJ1-3): NAGVMQNPRHLVRRRGQEARLRCSPMKGHSHVYWYRQLPEEGLKFMVYLQKENIIDESGMPKERFSAEFPKEGPSILRIQQVVRGDSAAYFCASSPDRTGSGNTIYFGEGSWLTVV.

The chain combines TRBV7-2 with TRBJ1-1; D remains unclear. The CDR3 length is 15 residues. CDR1 and CDR2 (germline): SGHTA, FQGNSA. The V and J ends lost 0 bases and 1 base respectively, with 9 bases between them. As DNA, the CDR3 is TGTGCCAGCAGCTTAGCTGCGTATTGGAACACTGAAGCTTTCTTT. Protein product: CASSLAAYWNTEAFF.

This chain uses TRBV7-2 with TRBJ2-3; TRBD2 might be the D (6 bases). Germline CDR1 SGHTA, CDR2 FQGNSA. V was clipped by 3 bases and J by 9 bases, with 10 bases between them. This CDR3 contains 12 residues. The CDR3 region is CASSFPGRTQYF. The CDR3 nucleotides are TGTGCCAGCAGCTTCCCGGGGAGGACGCAGTATTTT.

The chain has TRBV29-1 and TRBJ2-1, with TRBD1 identical over 9 bases. V dropped 3 bases and J dropped 6; count of bases not matched to a gene: 3. This CDR3 spans 13 amino acids. The germline gives CDR1 SQVTM, CDR2 ANQGSEA. CDR3 coding DNA: TGCAGCGTTGACACAGGGGGCTTCAATGAGCAGTTCTTC. Residues: CSVDTGGFNEQFF.

The chain joins TRBV19 to TRBJ2-1; possible D gene TRBD2, 6 bases. V lost 3 bases and J lost 8, with 17 bases in between. The germline gives CDR1 LNHDA, CDR2 SQIVND (reference sequence). The CDR3 covers 15 residues. The CDR3 coding sequence is TGTGCCAGTAGTATCCCCCGCCCCCCGGGAGATGAGCAGTTCTTC. It codes for CASSIPRPPGDEQFF.

This rearrangement joins TRBV14 to TRBJ1-1; 8 nucleotides align to TRBD1. The germline V gene has CDR1 SGHDN and CDR2 FVKESK. The CDR3 totals 13 residues. V dropped 6 bases and J dropped 6; count of bases not matched to a gene: 6. The CDR3 nucleotides are TGTGCCAGCAGTAACCCAGGGGGCGCTGAAGCTTTCTTT. This translates into CASSNPGGAEAFF.

Only one count was recorded for this clone. V and J are TRBV15 and TRBJ2-1, with TRBD2 matching 10 bases. The germline V gene encodes CDR1 LNHNV and CDR2 YYDKDF (reference sequence). The CDR3 is 16 amino acids. J gave up 5 bases and V 1 base, and 5 bases lay outside the gene matches. The CDR3 DNA sequence: TGTGCCACCAGCAGAGTCCGGACTAGCGGCGACAATGAGCAGTTCTTC. It translates to CATSRVRTSGDNEQFF. Variable domain in full (rest from reference TRBV15 and TRBJ2-1): DAMVIQNPRYQVTQFGKPVTLSCSQTLNHNVMYWYQQKSSQAPKLLFHYYDKDFNNEADTPDNFQSRRPNTSFCFLDIRSPGLGDTAMYLCATSRVRTSGDNEQFFGPGTRLTVL.

The rearrangement uses TRBV28 and TRBJ2-5; D is perhaps TRBD2 (6 bases). The end of the DNA is better explained by TRBJ2-7, so the J call may be wrong. Germline assignment: CDR1 MDHEN and CDR2 SYDVKM. CDR3 size: 14 residues. The CDR3, as DNA: TGTGCCAGCAGTTTAGGAGGGAGCTCCTACGAGCAGTACTTC. Amino acid sequence: CASSLGGSSYEQYF.

The V gene is TRBV28, the J gene TRBJ1-5; a weak D match, TRBD1 (5 bases). The CDR3 spans 16 residues. Germline CDR1 and CDR2: MDHEN and SYDVKM. Trimming pared 5 bases from V and 1 base from J, leaving 15 bases between. The CDR3 here is CASSTSGRGSNQPQHF. The CDR3 DNA reads TGTGCCAGCAGTACGTCAGGGCGGGGAAGCAATCAGCCCCAGCATTTT.

V and J are TRBV6-1 and TRBJ1-1; D call uncertain. V lost 5 bases and J 4 bases, leaving 8 bases between the germline ends. Looked up from germline, CDR1 is MNHNS and CDR2 is SASEGT. The CDR3 loop spans 12 amino acids. CDR3 in DNA: TGTGCCAGCAGTTGGAGAGCCACTGAAGCTTTCTTT. Translating it yields CASSWRATEAFF.

As to this clone: One end of the junction fails to match germline, which may point to a read error. This chain links TRBV5-1 with TRBJ2-5; D gene uncertain. Germline CDR1 reads SGHRS; CDR2 reads YFSETQ. This CDR3 is 13 amino acids long. CDR3 sequence (DNA): TGCGCCAGCAGTTCCCTAGACCAGGAGACCCAGTACTTC. Translating it yields CASSSLDQETQYF.

The V gene is TRBV6-1, the J gene TRBJ1-2; no definite D call. The ends were cut back, 2 bases at V and 4 bases at J, with 11 bases in the middle. Germline lookup yields CDR1 MNHNS and CDR2 SASEGT. This CDR3 has 14 residues. CDR3 loop: CASSELGGPYGYTF. Here the CDR3 DNA reads TGTGCCAGCAGTGAATTAGGAGGACCCTATGGCTACACCTTC.

The chain carries TRBV5-1 and TRBJ2-7; 8 nucleotides agree with TRBD1. There are 17 residues in the CDR3. Germline CDR1 SGHRS, CDR2 YFSETQ. Germline trimming cut 0 bases from V and 2 bases from J; bases unmatched to any gene: 10. The CDR3 loop is CASSLAAGTGNPYEQYF. Here the CDR3 DNA reads TGCGCCAGCAGCTTGGCCGCTGGGACAGGAAATCCCTACGAGCAGTACTTC.

The genes are TRBV6-1 and TRBJ2-5; 7 bases are a match to TRBD2. Germline trimming cut 11 bases from V and 6 bases from J; bases unmatched to any gene: 12. CDR1 is MNHNS and CDR2 is SASEGT in the germline V gene. The CDR3 covers 13 residues. The CDR3 nucleotides are TGTGCCGGGACTTTTGGGGGGGAGAAGACCCAGTACTTC. It is translated as CAGTFGGEKTQYF.

The V call is TRBV2, the J call TRBJ2-2; unclear D gene. The CDR3 is made up of 12 amino acids. The V gene's germline CDR1 is SNHLY and CDR2 FYNNEI. Between the trimmed V and J ends, which lost 6 bases and 6 bases, there was a span of 8 bases. In DNA form, the CDR3 reads TGTGCCAGCAGAGCCCCCCCCGGGGAGCTGTTTTTT. This gives the protein CASRAPPGELFF.

V and J are TRBV14 and TRBJ2-5, with D possibly being TRBD1 (5 bases). Per the germline V gene, CDR1 is SGHDN and CDR2 is FVKESK. The V gene lost 4 bases and the J gene lost 1 base, with 7 bases spanning the gap. This CDR3 region has 13 residues. This chain's CDR3 is CASSRQLQETQYF. The CDR3 DNA follows: TGTGCCAGCAGCCGACAGCTCCAAGAGACCCAGTACTTC.

The gene calls are TRBV7-8 and TRBJ1-2, with TRBD1 identical over 9 bases. J was trimmed by 0 bases and V by 1 base; bases with no gene match: 12. The CDR3 is 19 residues long. Germline CDR1 is SGHVS and CDR2 is FQNEAQ. The chain's CDR3 is CASSLGTGALSVPNYGYTF. The DNA of the CDR3 is TGTGCCAGCAGCTTAGGGACAGGGGCCCTTTCCGTACCTAACTATGGCTACACCTTC. The variable domain in full, with the rest retrieved from reference TRBV7-8 and TRBJ1-2, is GAGVSQSPRYKVAKRGQDVALRCDPISGHVSLFWYQQALGQGPEFLTYFQNEAQLDKSGLPSDRFFAERPEGSVSTLKIQRTQQEDSAVYLCASSLGTGALSVPNYGYTFGSGTRLTVV.

V and J are TRBV4-2 and TRBJ2-7; D unclear. The CDR3 has 14 residues. Germline V lookup: CDR1 LGHNA, CDR2 YNFKEQ. Trimming pared 0 bases from V and 2 bases from J, leaving 8 bases between. CDR3 in DNA: TGTGCCAGCAGCCAAGAAATCCTAGCCTACGAGCAGTACTTC. It yields the protein CASSQEILAYEQYF.